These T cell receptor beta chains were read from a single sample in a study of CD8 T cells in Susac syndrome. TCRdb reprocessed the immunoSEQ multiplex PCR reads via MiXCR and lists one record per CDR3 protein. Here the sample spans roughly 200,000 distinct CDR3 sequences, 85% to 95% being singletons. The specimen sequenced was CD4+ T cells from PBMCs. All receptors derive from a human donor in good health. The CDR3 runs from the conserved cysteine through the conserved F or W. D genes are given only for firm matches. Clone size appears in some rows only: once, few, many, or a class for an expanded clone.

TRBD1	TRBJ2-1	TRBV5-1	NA	TGCGCCAGCAGCTACCGGGACAGCGACCCCTCCTACAATGAGCAGTTCTTC	CASSYRDSDPSYNEQFF
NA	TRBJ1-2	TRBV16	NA	TGTGCCAGCAGCCAATCTACAGGGTTGGTCGGTGGCTACACCTTC	CASSQSTGLVGGYTF
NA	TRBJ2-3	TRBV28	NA	TGTGCCAGCAGTTTACCCAGGGGGGCCGGAGATACGCAGTATTTT	CASSLPRGAGDTQYF
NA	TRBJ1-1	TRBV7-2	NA	TGTGCCAGCAGTCCGAGCCTGACACCGAACACTGAAGCTTTCTTT	CASSPSLTPNTEAFF
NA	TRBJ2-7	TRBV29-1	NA	TGCAGCATTAGGACAGCCGTCTACGAGCAGTACTTC	CSIRTAVYEQYF
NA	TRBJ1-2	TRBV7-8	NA	TGTGCCAGCAGCTGGCGACACGGGGTTAACTATGGCTACACCTTC	CASSWRHGVNYGYTF
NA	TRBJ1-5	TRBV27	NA	TGTGCCAGCAGTTTCGGTTTCAATCAGCCCCAGCATTTT	CASSFGFNQPQHF
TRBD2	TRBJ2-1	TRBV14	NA	TGTGCCAGCAGTCAGACTAGCGGGGGCTACAATGAGCAGTTCTTC	CASSQTSGGYNEQFF
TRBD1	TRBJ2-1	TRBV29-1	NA	TGCAGCGTTGGAGACAGGGTACACAATGAGCAGTTCTTC	CSVGDRVHNEQFF
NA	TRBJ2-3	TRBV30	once	TGTGCCTGGAGGGCCTCAGGGACAGATACGCAGTATTTT	CAWRASGTDTQYF
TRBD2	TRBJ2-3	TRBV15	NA	TGTGCCACCAGCAGAGATAGGTCTAGCGGGAGCCACACAGATACGCAGTATTTT	CATSRDRSSGSHTDTQYF
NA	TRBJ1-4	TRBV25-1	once	TGTGCCAGCAGTGAATATCGGGGGTCGGCTGGCGTCGGAAAACTGTTTTTT	CASSEYRGSAGVGKLFF
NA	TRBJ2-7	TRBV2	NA	TGTGCCAGCAGTGAAGAGGCGGACAGCATAGAGCAGTACTTC	CASSEEADSIEQYF
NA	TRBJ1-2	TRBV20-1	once	TGCAGTGCTGAGCGGACCTATGGCTACACCTTC	CSAERTYGYTF